One and the same sample provided the 29 T cell receptor beta chains below, sequenced in a study of CD8 T cells in Susac syndrome. An amount of RNA that ranged from about 0.45 to 1 ug was reverse transcribed with random hexamers. TCRdb used MiXCR to reprocess the immunoSEQ multiplex PCR reads, holding one entry per CDR3 protein. The sample yields around 130,000 distinct CDR3 sequences, roughly 94% seen once. The sample comprised CD4+ T cells from PBMCs. The receptors stem from a human donor in good health.

In regard to this clonotype: Compared with germline, one end of the junction differs, possibly owing to a read error. The J gene is TRBJ2-3, the V gene TRBV4-3; the D gene is possibly TRBD1 (5 bases). Looked up from germline, CDR1 is LGHNA and CDR2 is YSLEER. The CDR3 has 13 amino acids. CDR3: CASSQGATDTQYF. DNA for the CDR3: TGCGCCAGCAGTCAAGGGGCCACAGATACGCAGTATTTT.

This chain connects TRBV2 to TRBJ2-1; 7 bases map to TRBD2. J lost 7 bases, V lost 6 bases, and 3 bases had no gene match. This CDR3 region has 12 residues. The germline gives CDR1 SNHLY, CDR2 FYNNEI. For the CDR3, the DNA is TGTGCCAGCAGGGGGAGGGGAAATGAGCAGTTCTTC. This gives the protein CASRGRGNEQFF.

This clonotype was picked up a small number of times. The chain recombines TRBV5-4 with TRBJ1-1; perhaps TRBD1 as D (5 bases). The CDR3 totals 14 residues. The ends were cut back, 4 bases at V and 2 bases at J, with 12 bases in the middle. Germline-derived CDR1 and CDR2 are SGHNT and YYREEE (reference sequence). As DNA, the CDR3 is TGTGCCAGCAGCATTTCCAGGGCCAACACTGAAGCTTTCTTT. This sequence encodes CASSISRANTEAFF.

The rearrangement links TRBV19 to TRBJ2-7; TRBD1 matches 8 bases. Trimming cost V 7 bases and J 3 bases; bases outside gene matches: 5. Germline values: CDR1 LNHDA, CDR2 SQIVND (reference sequence). This CDR3 contains 13 residues. CDR3 region: CASTGQGGYEQYF. The CDR3 DNA is TGTGCCAGTACCGGACAGGGTGGCTACGAGCAGTACTTC.

Only one count was recorded for this clonotype. This rearrangement joins TRBV6-6 to TRBJ2-5; a weak D match, TRBD1 (5 bases). Germline lookup yields CDR1 MNHNY and CDR2 SVGAGI (reference sequence). V was trimmed by 5 bases and J by 5 bases, leaving 12 bases between them. The CDR3 has 13 amino acids. CDR3 amino acids: CASSPPGRETQYF. CDR3 bases: TGTGCCAGCAGTCCCCCAGGGCGGGAGACCCAGTACTTC.

The chain has TRBV6-2 or TRBV6-3 and TRBJ2-7, with unresolved D. Germline lookup yields CDR1 MNHEY and CDR2 SVGEGT. The ends were cut back, 6 bases at V and 4 bases at J, with 16 bases in the middle. The CDR3 is made up of 14 amino acids. CDR3 nucleotide sequence: TGTGCCAGCAGACAAGGAAACGGCCCGTACGAGCAGTACTTC. Amino acids: CASRQGNGPYEQYF.

The rearrangement uses TRBV19 and TRBJ2-1; D ambiguous. CDR1 and CDR2 from the germline V gene are LNHDA and SQIVND (reference sequence). The CDR3 runs to 15 residues. V lost 3 bases and J lost 0, with 9 bases in between. CDR3 protein: CASSMKGSSYNEQFF. The CDR3 DNA sequence: TGTGCCAGTAGTATGAAGGGCAGCTCCTACAATGAGCAGTTCTTC.

V gene TRBV7-2 combines with J gene TRBJ2-1; D is tentatively TRBD1 or TRBD2 (5 bases each). The CDR3 covers 14 residues. The germline V and J ends were trimmed by 2 bases and 6 bases, with 11 bases remaining between them. Germline assignment: CDR1 SGHTA and CDR2 FQGNSA. CDR3 amino acids: CASSLSKGSNEQFF. In DNA form, the CDR3 reads TGTGCCAGCAGCTTATCAAAGGGGAGCAATGAGCAGTTCTTC.

The CDR3 spells CAWSVRETSINSPLHF. The CDR3 DNA follows: TGTGCCTGGAGTGTACGAGAGACATCTATCAATTCACCCCTCCACTTT. The chain employs TRBV30 and TRBJ1-6; no reliable D call. CDR3 length: 16 residues. Trimming took 0 bases from V and 7 from J, leaving 16 bases between them. The germline V gene encodes CDR1 GTSNPN and CDR2 SVGIG (reference sequence).

The V gene is TRBV6-1, the J gene TRBJ2-6; the D gene is possibly TRBD1 (5 bases). Germline V gene lookup returns CDR1 MNHNS and CDR2 SASEGT. This CDR3 has 17 amino acids. V lost 4 bases, J lost 0 bases, and 13 bases lay in between. The CDR3 DNA follows: TGTGCCAGCAGTGTAGTCAGGGCCACCTCTGGGGCCAACGTCCTGACTTTC. This sequence encodes CASSVVRATSGANVLTF.

Of note for this clonotype: A junction end diverges from the germline sequence, so it may reflect a read error. This rearrangement joins TRBV7-9 to TRBJ2-1; 14 bases align to TRBD2. The length of the CDR3 is 16 residues. The germline CDR1 and CDR2 sequences are SEHNR and FQNEAQ (reference sequence). CDR3 DNA: TGTGCCAGCAGCCCATGGACTAGCGGGAGGTACAGTGAGCAGTTCTTC. It specifies CASSPWTSGRYSEQFF.

The chain uses TRBV5-6 and TRBJ2-3, with 8 bases aligning to TRBD2. Trimming cost V 0 bases and J 3 bases; bases outside gene matches: 3. The CDR3 contains 15 residues. The germline gives CDR1 SGHDT, CDR2 YYEEEE. This chain's CDR3 is CASSLVAGLTDTQYF. CDR3 in DNA: TGTGCCAGCAGCTTGGTAGCGGGGTTAACAGATACGCAGTATTTT.

This clonotype was counted only a few times. The chain combines TRBV7-8 with TRBJ2-7; D not resolved. CDR1 and CDR2 from the germline V gene are SGHVS and FQNEAQ. V lost 1 base to trimming and J lost 3 bases, with 7 bases between them. The CDR3 loop spans 13 amino acids. CDR3 in amino acids: CASSLGPNYEQYF. The CDR3 DNA follows: TGTGCCAGCAGCTTAGGGCCTAACTACGAGCAGTACTTC. Full variable domain (rest looked up from reference TRBV7-8 and TRBJ2-7): GAGVSQSPRYKVAKRGQDVALRCDPISGHVSLFWYQQALGQGPEFLTYFQNEAQLDKSGLPSDRFFAERPEGSVSTLKIQRTQQEDSAVYLCASSLGPNYEQYFGPGTRLTVT.

The V call is TRBV7-2, the J call TRBJ1-1, with D possibly matching TRBD1 (6 bases). Trimming removed 5 bases at V and 1 base at J, with 14 bases between. CDR1 and CDR2 (germline): SGHTA, FQGNSA. The CDR3 extends over 15 amino acids. The chain's CDR3 is CASSPRGGANTEAFF. The DNA of the CDR3 is TGTGCCAGCAGCCCCAGAGGGGGGGCGAACACTGAAGCTTTCTTT.

The chain combines TRBV30 with TRBJ1-6; TRBD1 is a possible D gene (5 bases). The CDR3 is 14 amino acids. CDR1 is GTSNPN and CDR2 is SVGIG in the germline V gene (reference sequence). Trimming removed 8 bases at V and 2 bases at J, with 13 bases between. The CDR3 loop is CALTRGTYNSPLHF. CDR3 bases: TGTGCCCTAACACGGGGGACCTATAATTCACCCCTCCACTTT. Full variable domain (outside the CDR3, taken from reference TRBV30 and TRBJ1-6): SQTIHQWPATLVQPVGSPLSLECTVEGTSNPNLYWYRQAAGRGLQLLFYSVGIGQISSEVPQNLSASRPQDRQFILSSKKLLLSDSGFYLCALTRGTYNSPLHFGNGTRLTVT.

The rearrangement uses TRBV6-1 and TRBJ2-7; a weak D match, TRBD2 (5 bases). CDR1 and CDR2 (germline): MNHNS, SASEGT. Trimming pared 5 bases from V and 2 bases from J, leaving 10 bases between. The CDR3 has 13 residues. The DNA for the CDR3 is TGTGCCAGCAGTCCTAGCCAGACCTACGAGCAGTACTTC. Encoded protein: CASSPSQTYEQYF.

The rearrangement uses TRBV30 and TRBJ2-1; weak D call: TRBD1 (7 bases). V gave up 3 bases and J gave up 13 bases, with 22 bases separating them. Germline assignment: CDR1 GTSNPN and CDR2 SVGIG (reference sequence). The CDR3 totals 14 residues. Here the CDR3 DNA reads TGTGCCTGGAGATCCAGGGGGGAGTCTGGATTCCAGTTCTTC. This gives the protein CAWRSRGESGFQFF.

The chain joins TRBV12-3 or TRBV12-4 to TRBJ2-7, with D possibly being TRBD1 or TRBD2 (7 bases each). V lost 4 bases to trimming and J lost 4 bases, with 17 bases between them. The CDR3 has 15 amino acids. CDR3 protein: CASSSQGRGRYEQYF. The CDR3 DNA reads TGTGCCAGCAGTTCCCAGGGGAGGGGGCGTTACGAGCAGTACTTC.

This clonotype was observed a single time. The genes are TRBV3-1 and TRBJ1-1; tentatively, D is TRBD1 (5 bases). V was pared by 2 bases and J by 3 bases, with 16 bases between. Per germline, CDR1 LGHDT and CDR2 YNNKEL (reference sequence). The CDR3 extends over 16 amino acids. The CDR3 is CASSQPRHPGDTEAFF. The DNA of the CDR3 is TGTGCCAGCAGCCAACCTCGACACCCGGGGGACACTGAAGCTTTCTTT. Complete variable domain (other parts from reference TRBV3-1 and TRBJ1-1): DTAVSQTPKYLVTQMGNDKSIKCEQNLGHDTMYWYKQDSKKFLKIMFSYNNKELIINETVPNRFSPKSPDKAHLNLHINSLELGDSAVYFCASSQPRHPGDTEAFFGQGTRLTVV.

V and J are TRBV25-1 and TRBJ2-4, with a weak D call TRBD1 (5 bases). Trimming removed 1 base at V and 4 bases at J, with 11 bases between. Germline CDR1 MGHDK, CDR2 SYGVNS. The CDR3 loop spans 15 amino acids. CDR3 coding DNA: TGTGCCAGCAGTGAATGGGGCTTGGAAAAAAACATTCAGTACTTC. It codes for CASSEWGLEKNIQYF. Combining the CDR3 with reference TRBV25-1 and TRBJ2-4 gives the whole variable domain EADIYQTPRYLVIGTGKKITLECSQTMGHDKMYWYQQDPGMELHLIHYSYGVNSTEKGDLSSESTVSRIRTEHFPLTLESARPSHTSQYLCASSEWGLEKNIQYFGAGTRLSVL.

The chain recombines TRBV27 with TRBJ1-4; TRBD1 matches 10 bases. CDR3 length: 14 residues. V shed 7 bases and J 10 bases; nucleotides not matched to a gene: 9. Per germline, CDR1 MNHEY and CDR2 SMNVEV (reference sequence). The CDR3 DNA sequence: TGTGCCAGCATTTGGGACAGGGGTGTAAGAAAACTGTTTTTT. Its translation is CASIWDRGVRKLFF.

The CDR3 is CASLKSGGGYTF. The CDR3 nucleotides are TGTGCCAGTCTAAAGTCAGGAGGGGGCTACACCTTC. The chain carries TRBV27 and TRBJ1-2; D gene ambiguous. CDR3 size: 12 residues. The ends were cut back, 9 bases at V and 8 bases at J, with 16 bases in the middle. CDR1 is MNHEY, CDR2 SMNVEV, per germline (reference sequence).

This sequence joins TRBV5-1 and TRBJ2-2; no reliable D call. V lost 6 bases and J 5 bases, leaving 11 bases between the germline ends. The CDR3 spans 13 residues. In germline, CDR1 is SGHRS, CDR2 YFSETQ. CDR3 amino acids: CASTKDTTGELFF. The CDR3 DNA follows: TGCGCCAGCACAAAAGACACGACCGGGGAGCTGTTTTTT.

The DNA for the CDR3 is TGCGCCAGCAGTCACCCAAGGAAGAGCCGACAGGTCGAGGAGACCCAGTACTTC. This encodes CASSHPRKSRQVEETQYF. The V gene is TRBV23-1, the J gene TRBJ2-5; D may be TRBD1 (6 bases). TRBV23-1 is known as an ORF, though its function is uncertain. The CDR3 has 18 amino acids. Trimming stripped 3 bases from V and 5 bases from J, with 25 bases between.

The J gene is TRBJ1-6, the V gene TRBV4-2; 8 nucleotides match TRBD1. After removal of 4 bases from V and 7 bases from J, the junction contained 6 bases not matched to a gene. Germline CDR1 is LGHNA and CDR2 is YNFKEQ. The CDR3 runs 15 residues. CDR3 residues: CASSPDRGYNSPLHF. CDR3 nucleotide sequence: TGTGCCAGCAGCCCAGACAGGGGTTACAATTCACCCCTCCACTTT.

J is TRBJ1-2 and V is TRBV27, with D unclear. This CDR3 spans 14 amino acids. The V and J ends lost 5 bases and 4 bases respectively, with 14 bases between them. CDR1 is MNHEY and CDR2 is SMNVEV in the germline V gene (reference sequence). Here the CDR3 reads CASSPQPGVYGYTF. For the CDR3, the DNA is TGTGCCAGCAGTCCACAGCCCGGGGTCTATGGCTACACCTTC.

This clonotype appeared once. This chain connects TRBV6-6 to TRBJ2-7; TRBD2 aligns across 8 bases. The ends lost 6 bases at V and 2 bases at J; junction bases unmatched: 6. The germline V gene has CDR1 MNHNY and CDR2 SVGAGI (reference sequence). The CDR3 is 14 amino acids. CDR3 sequence reads: CASRSAGGTYEQYF. DNA for the CDR3: TGTGCCAGCAGAAGCGCGGGAGGTACCTACGAGCAGTACTTC.

This chain uses TRBV19 with TRBJ2-5; D tentatively fits TRBD1 or TRBD2 (6 bases each). CDR1 is LNHDA, CDR2 SQIVND, per germline (reference sequence). V lost 5 bases and J 4 bases, leaving 17 bases between the germline ends. The CDR3 covers 15 residues. CDR3 DNA sequence: TGTGCCAGTAGTCCGGGACACGGGGGATCAGAGACCCAGTACTTC. Encoded protein: CASSPGHGGSETQYF.

The J gene is TRBJ2-1, the V gene TRBV7-2, with D maybe TRBD1 (5 bases). From germline, CDR1 is SGHTA and CDR2 FQGNSA. This CDR3 comprises 14 residues. Trimming removed 2 bases from V and 5 bases from J, with 10 bases in between. In DNA form, the CDR3 reads TGTGCCAGCAGCTTAAGACAGTCTAACAATGAGCAGTTCTTC. Residues: CASSLRQSNNEQFF.